These 2 T cell receptor beta chains share one sample of origin, sequenced in a study of T-cell reconstitution after alpha-beta-depleted transplantation in children (dated by TCRdb to about 2016). The protocol used for the library was PCR. Sequenced on an Illumina HiSeq 2500. To normalize quantification of the TCRbeta repertoire, the TCR libraries were built with molecular barcoding that relied on unique molecular identifiers. TCRdb handled the public reads itself, with Q25 trimming in fastp and clone calling in MiXCR, and kept productive beta chains. Rows matching on CDR3 protein sequence are summarized as one entry with the most common DNA and genes. For this sample there are a few hundred thousand distinct CDR3 sequences; approximately 10% appear just once. The ten largest account for 28% of the sample. This specimen's treatment or condition label, per the study, means: allogeneic hematopoietic cell transplantation with graft depleted of TCRalphabeta T cells and CD19 B cells.

The source was PBMCs, collected before TCRalphabeta/CD19-depleted stem cell transplant. The receptors derive from a child younger than two with acute myeloid leukemia, due to receive a stem cell transplant.

This clonotype was seen repeatedly, ten times or more. The rearrangement joins TRBV18 to TRBJ2-6, with unresolved D. The germline CDR1 and CDR2 sequences are KGHSH and LQKENI. The CDR3 consists of 15 residues. V shed 8 bases and J shed 3 bases, with 14 bases lying between them. Here the CDR3 DNA reads TGTGCCAGCACATTACTATTCGGTGGGGCCAACGTCCTGACTTTC. It codes for CASTLLFGGANVLTF.

Regarding this clonotype: One end of the junction is discordant with germline, which a read error may explain. The CDR3 bases are TGCGCCAACAGCCAAGATCTCCAGATCGGATCCTACGAGCAGTACTTC. Translation: CANSQDLQIGSYEQYF. V is TRBV4-1 and J is TRBJ2-7; D remains ambiguous. CDR1 and CDR2 (germline): MGHRA, YSYEKL. The CDR3 is 16 residues long.